This T cell receptor (beta chain) was captured in a study of cytomegalovirus exposure and HLA in healthy donors. This PCR relied on a set of 60 Vbeta primers and 13 Jbeta primers. Some clones are missing from TCRdb's copy, which holds only in-frame ones; the method was immunoSEQ multiplex PCR. The sample carries over 120,000 clones, roughly three quarters recorded once. J gave up 2 bases and V 7 bases, and 8 bases lay outside the gene matches. This CDR3 region has 14 residues. Germline V CDR1 and CDR2: MNHNS, SASEGT. Study-wide findings and caveats: In vitro confirmation showed a few CMV-associated chains to be CMV antigen specific.

Of note for this clone: No antigen is known for it.

V usage is TRBV6-1 and J usage is TRBJ2-7; TRBD1 agrees at 7 bases. The TCR sequence derives from a female donor in good health and CMV-seronegative. The material sequenced was PBMCs. The CDR3 loop reads CASTRQGSTYEQYF. CDR3 in DNA: TGTGCCAGCACAAGACAGGGATCAACCTACGAGCAGTACTTC.